The 13 T cell receptor beta chains below were found in one sample sequenced in a study of blood T cell repertoires in COVID-19. Profiling relied on immunoSEQ multiplex PCR, and the TCRdb table lists in-frame clones only, not all of them. The sample includes around 200,000 clones, roughly 80% of them seen just once. Material: peripheral blood. These receptor sequences come from a woman of 80 years or more with active or convalescent COVID-19.

This sequence joins TRBV5-5 and TRBJ1-5; D gene unclear. Germline values: CDR1 SGHKS, CDR2 YYEKEE (reference sequence). With 5 bases removed from V and 0 bases from J, the gap between germline ends came to 12 bases. The CDR3 is 15 amino acids. In nucleotides, the CDR3 is TGTGCCAGCAGTGAACAGCCCTATAGCAATCAGCCCCAGCATTTT. Protein: CASSEQPYSNQPQHF.

This clone was seen a few times. One end of the junction is discordant with germline, which a read error may explain. The CDR3 spells CASTGGAGSDF. DNA for the CDR3: TGTGCCAGCACGGGGGGAGCGGGATCCGACTTC. The chain is built from TRBV28 and TRBJ2-7; 7 bases map to TRBD2. The germline V gene has CDR1 MDHEN and CDR2 SYDVKM. The CDR3 runs 11 residues.

The chain is built from TRBV5-6 and TRBJ2-1; 8 bases map to TRBD1. V trimming: 5 bases; J trimming: 12 bases; junction bases outside the gene matches: 16. Germline CDR1 is SGHDT and CDR2 is YYEEEE. This CDR3 is 15 amino acids long. DNA for the CDR3: TGTGCCAGCAGAAGATCAGGGGGCGCGATCTTTATGCAGTTCTTC. Protein: CASRRSGGAIFMQFF.

The rearrangement links TRBV18 to TRBJ1-1, with D perhaps TRBD1 (5 bases). The V and J ends lost 0 bases and 1 base respectively, with 9 bases between them. Germline CDR1 is KGHSH and CDR2 is LQKENI. The CDR3 runs to 15 residues. CDR3 amino acids: CASSPPAGQNTEAFF. The CDR3 DNA reads as TGTGCCAGCTCACCACCGGCGGGGCAGAACACTGAAGCTTTCTTT.

The chain uses TRBV7-2 and TRBJ2-3; 11 bases match TRBD2. Germline V gene lookup returns CDR1 SGHTA and CDR2 FQGNSA. This CDR3 has 19 residues. The J segment lost 1 base and the V segment lost 5 bases, leaving 14 bases of the junction unmatched. The CDR3 region is CASSGGLAGSLRGTDTQYF. The CDR3 DNA is TGTGCCAGCAGCGGCGGACTAGCGGGCTCATTACGGGGCACAGATACGCAGTATTTT.

V and J are TRBV5-1 and TRBJ1-4; tentatively, D is TRBD1 (6 bases). CDR1 and CDR2 from the germline V gene are SGHRS and YFSETQ. The length of the CDR3 is 14 residues. Between the trimmed V and J ends, which lost 1 base and 2 bases, there was a span of 6 bases. CDR3 sequence reads: CASSLQGTNEKLFF. DNA for the CDR3: TGCGCCAGCAGCTTGCAGGGGACTAATGAAAAACTGTTTTTT.

The rearrangement joins TRBV5-6 to TRBJ1-5, with 7 bases that match TRBD1. Germline lookup yields CDR1 SGHDT and CDR2 YYEEEE. The CDR3 covers 17 residues. Trimming cost V 5 bases and J 2 bases; bases outside gene matches: 13. CDR3 sequence: CASRPGQILIGNQPQHF. The CDR3 nucleotides read TGTGCCAGCAGGCCGGGACAGATACTTATTGGCAATCAGCCCCAGCATTTT.

The V gene is TRBV7-2, the J gene TRBJ1-5; 8 bases line up with TRBD1. The CDR3 totals 18 residues. The germline gives CDR1 SGHTA, CDR2 FQGNSA. The trim removed 5 bases at V and 0 bases at J, leaving 12 bases unmatched. CDR3 amino acids: CASSEGQEGSHSNQPQHF. DNA of the CDR3: TGTGCCAGCAGCGAGGGACAGGAGGGGTCGCATAGCAATCAGCCCCAGCATTTT.

This chain connects TRBV18 to TRBJ1-4, with D possibly being TRBD1 (6 bases). V was trimmed by 3 bases and J by 5 bases, leaving 10 bases between them. This CDR3 has 14 amino acids. Germline CDR1 reads KGHSH; CDR2 reads LQKENI. This CDR3 is CASSPRQGNEKLFF. As DNA, the CDR3 is TGTGCCAGCTCACCTCGGCAGGGGAATGAAAAACTGTTTTTT. The full variable domain, with the rest looked up from reference TRBV18 and TRBJ1-4, is NAGVMQNPRHLVRRRGQEARLRCSPMKGHSHVYWYRQLPEEGLKFMVYLQKENIIDESGMPKERFSAEFPKEGPSILRIQQVVRGDSAAYFCASSPRQGNEKLFFGSGTQLSVL.

J is TRBJ1-1 and V is TRBV5-1, with D uncertain. The germline V gene has CDR1 SGHRS and CDR2 YFSETQ. The CDR3 has 14 residues. Trimming cost V 4 bases and J 4 bases, with 14 bases left between them. CDR3 sequence (DNA): TGCGCCAGCAGCGCGCCTATTGGGAGCACTGAAGCTTTCTTT. Protein product: CASSAPIGSTEAFF. Looking up the rest from reference TRBV5-1 and TRBJ1-1 gives the full variable domain: KAGVTQTPRYLIKTRGQQVTLSCSPISGHRSVSWYQQTPGQGLQFLFEYFSETQRNKGNFPGRFSGRQFSNSRSEMNVSTLELGDSALYLCASSAPIGSTEAFFGQGTRLTVV.

This chain joins TRBV7-6 and TRBJ2-1; tentative D call: TRBD2 (6 bases). Germline loops: CDR1 SGHVS, CDR2 FNYEAQ. V was cut by 5 bases and J by 6 bases, with 17 bases left in between. This CDR3 has 15 residues. The CDR3 reads CASSPGSLGGNEQFF. DNA of the CDR3: TGTGCCAGCAGCCCTGGCTCACTCGGGGGCAATGAGCAGTTCTTC.

J is TRBJ2-7 and V is TRBV27; 11 positions match TRBD2. Trimming removed 5 bases from V and 1 base from J; junction bases left unmatched: 7. The CDR3 runs to 16 residues. Germline assignment: CDR1 MNHEY and CDR2 SMNVEV (reference sequence). CDR3 residues: CASSALSSGGSYEQYF. The DNA for the CDR3 is TGTGCCAGCAGTGCCCTCTCTAGCGGGGGGTCCTACGAGCAGTACTTC.

In DNA, the CDR3 is TGTGCCAGCAGCTTAGGGGCGGGACAGGTACAAGAGACCCAGTACTTC. Residues: CASSLGAGQVQETQYF. The chain combines TRBV7-8 with TRBJ2-5, with TRBD1 matching 8 bases. Germline V gene data show CDR1 as SGHVS and CDR2 as FQNEAQ. V lost 1 base, J lost 2 bases, and 6 bases stayed unmatched. This CDR3 spans 16 amino acids.